Following are 29 T cell receptor beta chains from one sample sequenced in a study of graft-versus-host responses after intestinal transplantation. Data came from immunoSEQ multiplex PCR; TCRdb stores just in-frame clones and leaves some out. The sample records tens of thousands of clones, 80% to 95% being singletons. Their specific antigens are unknown. The sequencing here drew on unstimulated CD8+ T cells sorted from spleen or lymph node cells, taken before intestinal transplant. The receptor source for this set is a human donor who received an intestinal transplant.

The rearrangement joins TRBV9 to TRBJ2-7, with 8 positions matching TRBD1. V lost 3 bases and J lost 0; bases outside the gene matches: 5. This CDR3 is built from 15 residues. The germline V gene has CDR1 SGDLS and CDR2 YYNGEE. CDR3 bases: TGTGCCAGCAGCGAGACAGGGGTCCCCTCCTACGAGCAGTACTTC. Its protein product is CASSETGVPSYEQYF.

The chain joins TRBV27 to TRBJ2-3; D uncertain. Germline V CDR1 and CDR2: MNHEY, SMNVEV (reference sequence). CDR3 length equals 13 residues. V gave up 5 bases and J gave up 2 bases, with 8 bases separating them. The CDR3 reads CASSNSLTDTQYF. CDR3 bases: TGTGCCAGCAGTAATTCACTCACAGATACGCAGTATTTT.

This chain joins TRBV7-9 and TRBJ2-3, with D possibly TRBD2 on 7 matching bases. The CDR3 consists of 14 residues. CDR1 is SEHNR and CDR2 is FQNEAQ in the germline V gene (reference sequence). V lost 5 bases, J lost 0 bases, and 9 bases lay in between. The chain's CDR3 is CASSGGASTDTQYF. CDR3 DNA sequence: TGTGCCAGCAGCGGGGGGGCTAGCACAGATACGCAGTATTTT.

This clone was detected once. The chain carries TRBV19 and TRBJ1-1; D ambiguous. CDR3 length equals 16 residues. V was clipped by 2 bases and J by 6 bases, with 19 bases between them. Germline V gene data show CDR1 as LNHDA and CDR2 as SQIVND (reference sequence). Written as DNA, the CDR3 is TGTGCCAGTAGTATAAAGGTAATCCCCATAGCGCCTGAAGCTTTCTTT. Translation: CASSIKVIPIAPEAFF.

V usage is TRBV19 and J usage is TRBJ2-2, with 9 bases lining up with TRBD1. The CDR3 totals 14 residues. V shed 5 bases, J shed 3 bases, and the junction held 1 base outside the gene matches. CDR1 and CDR2 (germline): LNHDA, SQIVND (reference sequence). The CDR3 DNA is TGTGCCAGTAGTGGGACAGGGTACACCGGGGAGCTGTTTTTT. Translated: CASSGTGYTGELFF.

The chain is built from TRBV7-9 and TRBJ2-3, with 9 bases aligning to TRBD2. V shed 5 bases and J 14 bases; nucleotides not matched to a gene: 23. This CDR3 contains 17 residues. Germline V gene sequence: CDR1 SEHNR, CDR2 FQNEAQ (reference sequence). CDR3 coding DNA: TGTGCCAGCAGCCCCGCGGGGGAACTAGCGGGCCGACTGGGACGGTATTTT. Its translation: CASSPAGELAGRLGRYF.

The V call is TRBV2, the J call TRBJ2-1; 8 bases map to TRBD2. The ends lost 4 bases at V and 6 bases at J; junction bases unmatched: 8. The V gene's germline CDR1 is SNHLY and CDR2 FYNNEI. This CDR3 spans 15 amino acids. CDR3: CASSAVQRGTNEQFF. The DNA for the CDR3 is TGTGCCAGCAGTGCCGTCCAGCGGGGGACCAATGAGCAGTTCTTC.

This clone was detected once. The chain links TRBV27 to TRBJ1-1; 7 nucleotides line up with TRBD1. V shed 11 bases and J 8 bases; nucleotides not matched to a gene: 5. Germline V gene sequence: CDR1 MNHEY, CDR2 SMNVEV (reference sequence). This CDR3 has 10 amino acids. In DNA, the CDR3 is TGTGCCGTTCAAGGGGGCGAAGCTTTCTTT. It yields the protein CAVQGGEAFF.

The genes are TRBV29-1 and TRBJ2-7, with a weak D call TRBD2 (5 bases). CDR3 length equals 13 residues. V was pared by 4 bases and J by 11 bases, with 21 bases between. The V gene's germline CDR1 is SQVTM and CDR2 ANQGSEA. CDR3 protein: CSVVKDPRTEEYF. The CDR3 bases are TGCAGCGTTGTTAAGGACCCACGCACGGAGGAGTACTTC.

This chain links TRBV15 with TRBJ2-2, with D tentatively TRBD2 (6 bases). V lost 1 base, J lost 6 bases, and 15 bases lay in between. There are 16 residues in the CDR3. Germline V gene data show CDR1 as LNHNV and CDR2 as YYDKDF (reference sequence). Here the CDR3 reads CATSRGWGEDAGELFF. The CDR3 DNA reads as TGTGCCACCAGCAGAGGTTGGGGGGAGGACGCCGGGGAGCTGTTTTTT.

This chain connects TRBV7-9 to TRBJ2-1; no definite D call. The germline V gene has CDR1 SEHNR and CDR2 FQNEAQ (reference sequence). This CDR3 region has 12 residues. The ends were cut back, 1 base at V and 5 bases at J, with 3 bases in the middle. Here the CDR3 DNA reads TGTGCCAGCAGCTTAGAGCACAATGAGCAGTTCTTC. Amino acids: CASSLEHNEQFF.

V gene TRBV5-5 combines with J gene TRBJ2-3, with D possibly being TRBD2 (5 bases). Trimming shortened V by 4 bases and J by 6 bases, and 6 bases separated the two germline ends. In germline, CDR1 is SGHKS, CDR2 YYEKEE (reference sequence). This CDR3 contains 11 residues. CDR3 protein: CASSPGDTQYF. CDR3 DNA sequence: TGTGCCAGCAGCCCGGGGGATACGCAGTATTTT.

The J gene is TRBJ2-1, the V gene TRBV9, with 13 positions matching TRBD2. The V gene's germline CDR1 is SGDLS and CDR2 YYNGEE. The CDR3 is 16 amino acids. V lost 0 bases to trimming and J lost 15 bases; unmatched junction nucleotides: 12. The CDR3 here is CASSVVTSGGAGVGFF. CDR3 sequence (DNA): TGTGCCAGCAGCGTAGTCACTAGCGGGGGGGCCGGTGTGGGGTTCTTC.

CDR3 nucleotide sequence: TGTGCCAGCAGCTTAGGTTCTTTAGACTATGGCTACACCTTC. It translates to CASSLGSLDYGYTF. The V call is TRBV7-9, the J call TRBJ1-2; no definite D call. This CDR3 spans 14 amino acids. V was clipped by 1 base and J by 3 bases, with 9 bases between them. Germline assignment: CDR1 SEHNR and CDR2 FQNEAQ (reference sequence).

V gene TRBV11-3 combines with J gene TRBJ2-2; 7 bases are a match to TRBD2. CDR1 and CDR2 from the germline V gene are SGHNT and YENEEA. After removal of 1 base from V and 7 bases from J, the junction contained 3 bases not matched to a gene. The CDR3 runs 14 residues. The CDR3: CASSLGEGHGELFF. In DNA form, the CDR3 reads TGTGCCAGCAGCTTAGGGGAGGGCCACGGGGAGCTGTTTTTT.

The V and J genes are TRBV19 and TRBJ1-1; 7 bases agree with TRBD1. The germline gives CDR1 LNHDA, CDR2 SQIVND (reference sequence). This CDR3 region has 17 residues. V trimming: 8 bases; J trimming: 0 bases; junction bases outside the gene matches: 15. DNA of the CDR3: TGTGCCAGTGGGGAGAATAGACAGGGTCCCATGAACACTGAAGCTTTCTTT. Residues: CASGENRQGPMNTEAFF.

The genes are TRBV7-9 and TRBJ1-2; D is ambiguous. V lost 1 base, J lost 6 bases, and 15 bases lay in between. Looked up from germline, CDR1 is SEHNR and CDR2 is FQNEAQ (reference sequence). This CDR3 spans 15 amino acids. This CDR3 is CASSLGYREVDGYTF. The CDR3 DNA is TGTGCCAGCAGCTTAGGTTACCGGGAGGTCGATGGCTACACCTTC.

This clone has just one count. The chain combines TRBV19 with TRBJ2-7; TRBD1 agrees at 7 bases. Trimming at V came to 5 bases and at J to 2 bases, leaving 12 bases not matched to a gene. CDR3 length equals 16 residues. Germline assignment: CDR1 LNHDA and CDR2 SQIVND (reference sequence). The CDR3 sequence is CASSSSRQGNTYEQYF. The CDR3, as DNA: TGTGCCAGTAGTTCCTCCCGACAGGGAAACACCTACGAGCAGTACTTC. The variable domain in full, with the rest retrieved from reference TRBV19 and TRBJ2-7, is DGGITQSPKYLFRKEGQNVTLSCEQNLNHDAMYWYRQDPGQGLRLIYYSQIVNDFQKGDIAEGYSVSREKKESFPLTVTSAQKNPTAFYLCASSSSRQGNTYEQYFGPGTRLTVT.

The V gene is TRBV9, the J gene TRBJ2-7; D possibly corresponds to TRBD1 (6 bases). From germline, CDR1 is SGDLS and CDR2 YYNGEE. V lost 3 bases to trimming and J lost 3 bases, with 13 bases between them. This CDR3 has 14 residues. CDR3 loop: CASSGQDRFYEQYF. The CDR3 DNA is TGTGCCAGCAGCGGGCAGGACAGATTCTACGAGCAGTACTTC.

In its sample, this clone was seen once. The CDR3: CASSFRGQDSNQPQHF. For the CDR3, the DNA is TGTGCCAGCAGTTTTAGAGGACAAGATAGCAATCAGCCCCAGCATTTT. This sequence joins TRBV6-5 and TRBJ1-5; possible D gene TRBD1, 5 bases. Germline V gene lookup returns CDR1 MNHEY and CDR2 SVGAGI. CDR3 size: 16 residues. V lost 4 bases and J lost 0, with 13 bases in between.

The J gene is TRBJ1-1, the V gene TRBV19; the D is unclear. This CDR3 has 12 residues. CDR1 is LNHDA and CDR2 is SQIVND in the germline V gene (reference sequence). The CDR3 is CVSGNMNTEAFF. The DNA for the CDR3 is TGTGTCTCAGGAAACATGAACACTGAAGCTTTCTTT.

The sample holds one count of this clone. This chain joins TRBV6-6 and TRBJ2-7, with 9 bases lining up with TRBD1. J gave up 2 bases and V 7 bases, and 3 bases lay outside the gene matches. The germline gives CDR1 MNHNY, CDR2 SVGAGI (reference sequence). CDR3 length: 13 residues. The CDR3 DNA is TGTGCCAGCAACGACAGGGGGGCCTACGAGCAGTACTTC. Protein product: CASNDRGAYEQYF.

CDR3: CASSLASGISTDTQYF. For the CDR3, the DNA is TGCGCCAGCAGCTTGGCATCAGGGATTAGCACAGATACGCAGTATTTT. The chain recombines TRBV5-1 with TRBJ2-3; D may be TRBD1 (5 bases). Germline V gene lookup returns CDR1 SGHRS and CDR2 YFSETQ. This CDR3 comprises 16 residues. Trimming stripped 0 bases from V and 0 bases from J, with 11 bases between.

The rearrangement links TRBV27 to TRBJ2-1, with 7 nucleotides matching TRBD1. The J segment lost 7 bases and the V segment lost 4 bases, leaving 4 bases of the junction unmatched. The CDR3 loop spans 13 amino acids. Germline CDR1 and CDR2: MNHEY and SMNVEV (reference sequence). The CDR3 is CASSYGTANEQFF. CDR3 DNA: TGTGCCAGCAGTTACGGGACAGCAAATGAGCAGTTCTTC.

The chain carries TRBV13 and TRBJ2-7; TRBD2 matches 11 bases. This CDR3 contains 15 residues. V lost 1 base and J lost 3; bases outside the gene matches: 2. Germline V CDR1 and CDR2: PRHDT, FYEKMQ (reference sequence). CDR3 in DNA: TGTGCCAGCAGCTTAGCGCTAGCGGGGGGCTACGAGCAGTACTTC. Protein sequence: CASSLALAGGYEQYF.

CDR3 amino acids: CASTPRGQSYEQYF. CDR3 sequence (DNA): TGTGCCAGTACTCCTAGGGGACAGAGCTACGAGCAGTACTTC. This chain connects TRBV19 to TRBJ2-7, with 7 bases identical to TRBD1. The CDR3 consists of 14 residues. Germline CDR1 is LNHDA and CDR2 is SQIVND (reference sequence). Germline trimming cut 7 bases from V and 3 bases from J; bases unmatched to any gene: 9.

The CDR3 DNA reads TGTGCCAGCGCAGGGTTGGGCACTGAAGCTTTCTTT. This gives the protein CASAGLGTEAFF. The chain carries TRBV13 and TRBJ1-1; a possible D gene is TRBD1 (5 bases). The CDR3 is 12 residues long. The V end was cut by 8 bases, the J end by 4 bases, with 11 bases between. CDR1 is PRHDT, CDR2 FYEKMQ, per germline (reference sequence).

The chain has TRBV19 and TRBJ1-2; no firm D call. Germline CDR1 LNHDA, CDR2 SQIVND (reference sequence). This CDR3 region has 12 residues. The V and J ends lost 7 bases and 3 bases respectively, with 9 bases between them. The CDR3 region has the DNA TGTGCCAGTACCCCGGGAGACTATGGCTACACCTTC. It encodes CASTPGDYGYTF.

The J gene is TRBJ1-4, the V gene TRBV7-6; D is ambiguous. Germline values: CDR1 SGHVS, CDR2 FNYEAQ. The CDR3 extends over 15 amino acids. With 1 base removed from V and 0 bases from J, the gap between germline ends came to 6 bases. Written as DNA, the CDR3 is TGTGCCAGCAGCTTAGGAACTGCAACTAATGAAAAACTGTTTTTT. Protein sequence: CASSLGTATNEKLFF.